The TCR beta chain described here comes from a study of blood T cell repertoires in COVID-19. The V and J ends lost 7 bases and 1 base, in that order; junction bases with no gene match: 5. Germline CDR1 is SQVTM and CDR2 is ANQGSEA. The CDR3 covers 13 residues. As processed by the authors: Researchers report that nucleated cell counts were estimated from reference gene primer amplification. Method: immunoSEQ multiplex PCR; TCRdb's copy keeps in-frame clones and lacks some. V and J calls and clone size follow that table, whereas D and trimming were derived from the DNA. Found here are fewer than 60,000 clones, about 80% of them singletons; the top ten hold roughly 27%.

The clonotype was recovered from a man between 65 and 85 years old with acute or convalescent COVID-19. The sample consisted of peripheral blood. The chain links TRBV29-1 to TRBJ1-1, with 8 bases lining up with TRBD1. CDR3 bases: TGCAGCGCCCCCGGGACAGGGAACACTGAAGCTTTCTTT. Its protein product is CSAPGTGNTEAFF. The entire variable domain, with the rest obtained from reference TRBV29-1 and TRBJ1-1, is as follows: SAVISQKPSRDICQRGTSLTIQCQVDSQVTMMFWYRQQPGQSLTLIATANQGSEATYESGFVIDKFPISRPNLTFSTLTVSNMSPEDSSIYLCSAPGTGNTEAFFGQGTRLTVV.